This T cell receptor beta chain comes out of a study of T cells in Graves' hyperthyroidism and ophthalmopathy. It was RNA transcripts that yielded the amplified TCR beta CDR3 regions. The TCR CDR3 first-round RT-PCR relied on the HTBI primer set. MiXCR was run by TCRdb on the multiplex PCR reads, yielding one entry per CDR3 protein. The sample carries approximately 690,000 distinct CDR3 sequences, approximately 14% recorded once. V was pared by 1 base and J by 1 base, with 11 bases between. The CDR3 length is 14 residues. Germline V gene lookup returns CDR1 GTSNPN and CDR2 SVGIG (reference sequence). 9.5 to 10 ml fresh peripheral blood yielded the PBMCs. Points from the study as a whole: The model anticipated ophthalmopathy a median about 6.5 months pre-onset. A model using 13 V-J features told ophthalmopathy apart from stable hyperthyroidism.

The table lists this clonotype with many counts. Its cognate antigen is unknown. This clonotype was sampled from a woman between 50 and 59 years old with Graves' ophthalmopathy. J is TRBJ2-7 and V is TRBV30, with D perhaps TRBD1 or TRBD2 (5 bases each). The sequencing input was blood. The CDR3: CAWSGRDPSYEQYF. In nucleotides, the CDR3 is TGTGCCTGGAGTGGCCGGGACCCGTCCTACGAGCAGTACTTC.